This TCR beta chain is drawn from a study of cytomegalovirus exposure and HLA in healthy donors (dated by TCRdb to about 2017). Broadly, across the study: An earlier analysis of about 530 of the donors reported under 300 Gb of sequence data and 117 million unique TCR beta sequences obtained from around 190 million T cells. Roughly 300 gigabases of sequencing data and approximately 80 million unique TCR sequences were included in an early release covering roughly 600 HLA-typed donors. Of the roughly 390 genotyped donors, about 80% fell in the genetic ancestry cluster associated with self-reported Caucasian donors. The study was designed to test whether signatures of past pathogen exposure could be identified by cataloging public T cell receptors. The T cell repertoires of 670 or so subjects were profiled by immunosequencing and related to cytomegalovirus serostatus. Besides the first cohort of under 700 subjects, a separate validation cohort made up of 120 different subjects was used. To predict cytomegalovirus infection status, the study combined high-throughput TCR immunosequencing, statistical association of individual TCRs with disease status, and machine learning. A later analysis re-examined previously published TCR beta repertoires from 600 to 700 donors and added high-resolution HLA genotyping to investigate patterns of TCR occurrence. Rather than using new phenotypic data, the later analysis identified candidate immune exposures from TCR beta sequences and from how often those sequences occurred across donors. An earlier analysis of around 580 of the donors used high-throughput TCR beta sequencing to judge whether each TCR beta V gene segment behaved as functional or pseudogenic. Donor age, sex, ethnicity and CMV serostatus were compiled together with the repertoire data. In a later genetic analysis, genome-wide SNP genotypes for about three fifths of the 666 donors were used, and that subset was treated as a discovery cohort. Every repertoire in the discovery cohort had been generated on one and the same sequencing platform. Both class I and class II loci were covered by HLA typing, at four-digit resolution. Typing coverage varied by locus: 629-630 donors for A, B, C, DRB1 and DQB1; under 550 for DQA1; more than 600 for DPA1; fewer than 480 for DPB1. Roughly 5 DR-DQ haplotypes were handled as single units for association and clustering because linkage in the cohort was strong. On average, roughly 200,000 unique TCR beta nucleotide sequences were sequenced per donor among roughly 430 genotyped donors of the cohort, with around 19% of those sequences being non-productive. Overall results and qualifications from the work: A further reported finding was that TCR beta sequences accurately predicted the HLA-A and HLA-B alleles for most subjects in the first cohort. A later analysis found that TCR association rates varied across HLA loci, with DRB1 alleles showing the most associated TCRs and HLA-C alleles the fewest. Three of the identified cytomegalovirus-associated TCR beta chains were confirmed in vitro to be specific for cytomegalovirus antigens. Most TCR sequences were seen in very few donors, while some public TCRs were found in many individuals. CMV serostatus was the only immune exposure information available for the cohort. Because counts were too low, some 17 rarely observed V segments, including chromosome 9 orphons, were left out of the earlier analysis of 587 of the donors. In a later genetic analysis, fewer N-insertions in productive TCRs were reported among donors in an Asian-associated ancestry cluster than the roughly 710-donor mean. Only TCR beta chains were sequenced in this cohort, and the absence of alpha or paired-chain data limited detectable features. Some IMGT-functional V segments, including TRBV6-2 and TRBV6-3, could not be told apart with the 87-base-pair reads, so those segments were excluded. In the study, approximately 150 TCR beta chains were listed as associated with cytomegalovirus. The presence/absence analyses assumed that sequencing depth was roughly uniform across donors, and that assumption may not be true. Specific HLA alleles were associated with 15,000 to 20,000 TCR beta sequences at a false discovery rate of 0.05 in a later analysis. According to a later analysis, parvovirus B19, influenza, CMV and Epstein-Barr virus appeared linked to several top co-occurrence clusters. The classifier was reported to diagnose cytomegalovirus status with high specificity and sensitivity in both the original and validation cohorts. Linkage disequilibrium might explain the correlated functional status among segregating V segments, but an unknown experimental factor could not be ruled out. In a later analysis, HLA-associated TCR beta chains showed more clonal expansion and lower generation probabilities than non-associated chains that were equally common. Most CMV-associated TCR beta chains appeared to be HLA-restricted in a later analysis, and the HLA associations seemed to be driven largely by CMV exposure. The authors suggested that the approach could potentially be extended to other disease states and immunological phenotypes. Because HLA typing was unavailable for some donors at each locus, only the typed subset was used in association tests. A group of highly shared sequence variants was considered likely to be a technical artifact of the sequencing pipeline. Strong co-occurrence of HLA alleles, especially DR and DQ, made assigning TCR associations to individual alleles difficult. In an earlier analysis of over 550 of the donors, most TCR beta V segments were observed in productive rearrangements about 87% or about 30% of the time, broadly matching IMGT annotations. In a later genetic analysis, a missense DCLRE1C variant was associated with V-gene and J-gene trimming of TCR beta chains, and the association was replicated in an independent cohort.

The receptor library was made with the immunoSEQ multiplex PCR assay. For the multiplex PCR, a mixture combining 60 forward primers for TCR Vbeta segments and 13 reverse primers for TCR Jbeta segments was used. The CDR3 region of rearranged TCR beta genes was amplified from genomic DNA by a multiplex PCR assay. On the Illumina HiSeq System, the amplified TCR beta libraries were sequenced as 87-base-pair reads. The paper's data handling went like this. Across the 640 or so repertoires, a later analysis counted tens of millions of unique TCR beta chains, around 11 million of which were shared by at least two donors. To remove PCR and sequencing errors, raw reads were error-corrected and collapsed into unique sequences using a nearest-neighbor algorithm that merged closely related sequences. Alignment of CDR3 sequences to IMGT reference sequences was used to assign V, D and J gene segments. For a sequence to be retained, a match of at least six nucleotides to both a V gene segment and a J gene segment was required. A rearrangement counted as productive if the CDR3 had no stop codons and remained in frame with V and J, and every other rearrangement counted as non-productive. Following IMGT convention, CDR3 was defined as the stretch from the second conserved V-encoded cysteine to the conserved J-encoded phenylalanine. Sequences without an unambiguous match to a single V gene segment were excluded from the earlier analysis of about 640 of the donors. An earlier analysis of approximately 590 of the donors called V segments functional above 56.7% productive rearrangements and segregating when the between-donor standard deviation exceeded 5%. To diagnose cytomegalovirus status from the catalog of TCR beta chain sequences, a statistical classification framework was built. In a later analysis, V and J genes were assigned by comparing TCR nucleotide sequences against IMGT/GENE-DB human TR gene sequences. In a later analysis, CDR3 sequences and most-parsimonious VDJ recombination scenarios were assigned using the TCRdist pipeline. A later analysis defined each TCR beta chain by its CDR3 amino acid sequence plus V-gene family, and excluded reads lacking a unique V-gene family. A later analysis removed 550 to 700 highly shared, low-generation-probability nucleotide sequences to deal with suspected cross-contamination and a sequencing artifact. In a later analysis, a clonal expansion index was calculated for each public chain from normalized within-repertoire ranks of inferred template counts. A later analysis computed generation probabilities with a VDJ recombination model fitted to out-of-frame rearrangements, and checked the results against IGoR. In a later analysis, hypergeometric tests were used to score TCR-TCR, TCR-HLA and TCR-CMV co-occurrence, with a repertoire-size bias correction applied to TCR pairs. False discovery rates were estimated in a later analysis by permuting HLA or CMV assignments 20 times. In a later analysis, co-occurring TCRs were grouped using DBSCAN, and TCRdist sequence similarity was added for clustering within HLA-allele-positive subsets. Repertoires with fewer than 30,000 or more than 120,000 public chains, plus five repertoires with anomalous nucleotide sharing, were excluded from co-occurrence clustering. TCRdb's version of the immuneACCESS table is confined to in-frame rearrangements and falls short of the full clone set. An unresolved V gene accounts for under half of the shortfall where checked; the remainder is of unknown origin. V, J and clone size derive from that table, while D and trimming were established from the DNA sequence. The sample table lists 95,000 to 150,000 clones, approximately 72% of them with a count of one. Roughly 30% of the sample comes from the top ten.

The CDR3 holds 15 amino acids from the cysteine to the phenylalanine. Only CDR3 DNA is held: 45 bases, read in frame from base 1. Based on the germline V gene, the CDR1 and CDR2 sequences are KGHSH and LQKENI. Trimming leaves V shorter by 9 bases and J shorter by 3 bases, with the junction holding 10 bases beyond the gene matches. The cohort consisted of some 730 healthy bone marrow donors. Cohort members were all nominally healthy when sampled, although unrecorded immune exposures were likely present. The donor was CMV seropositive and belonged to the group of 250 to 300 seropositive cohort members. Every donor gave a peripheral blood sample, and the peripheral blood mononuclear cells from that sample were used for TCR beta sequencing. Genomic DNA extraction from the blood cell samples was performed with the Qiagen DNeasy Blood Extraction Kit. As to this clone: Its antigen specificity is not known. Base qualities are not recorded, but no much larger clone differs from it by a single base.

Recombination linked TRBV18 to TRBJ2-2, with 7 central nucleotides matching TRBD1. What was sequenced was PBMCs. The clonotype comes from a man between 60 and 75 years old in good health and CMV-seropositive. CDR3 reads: CASSERGLDTGELFF. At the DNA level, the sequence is TGTGCCAGTTCAGAGAGGGGGCTCGACACCGGGGAGCTGTTTTTT.